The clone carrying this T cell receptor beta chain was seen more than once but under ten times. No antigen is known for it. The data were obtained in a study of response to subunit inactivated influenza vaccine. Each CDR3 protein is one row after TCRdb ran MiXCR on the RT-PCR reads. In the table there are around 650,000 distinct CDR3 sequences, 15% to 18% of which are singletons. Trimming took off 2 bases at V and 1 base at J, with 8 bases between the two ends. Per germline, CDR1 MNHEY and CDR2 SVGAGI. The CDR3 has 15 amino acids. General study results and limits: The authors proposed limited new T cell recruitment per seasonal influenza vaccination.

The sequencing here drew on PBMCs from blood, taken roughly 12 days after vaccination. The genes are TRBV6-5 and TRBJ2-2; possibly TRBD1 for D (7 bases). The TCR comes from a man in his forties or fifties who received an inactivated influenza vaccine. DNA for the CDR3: TGTGCCAGCAGTTACCAGGGGGGGAACACCGGGGAGCTGTTTTTT. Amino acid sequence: CASSYQGGNTGELFF.